This T cell receptor beta chain was identified during a study of T cell changes during pregnancy in multiple sclerosis. Assay used: immunoSEQ multiplex PCR; TCRdb lists only in-frame clones, some missing. Of tens of thousands of clones listed, more than 85% were seen once; the top ten hold over 0.25%. Germline V gene lookup returns CDR1 SGHAT and CDR2 FQNNGV. V was shortened by 1 base and J by 5 bases, with 12 bases between the two germline ends. The length of the CDR3 is 15 residues. The sample consisted of CD4+ T cells from peripheral blood mononuclear cells, taken in the third trimester of pregnancy. This clonotype originated in a female donor in good health, enrolled as a control in a pregnancy study. This sequence joins TRBV11-2 and TRBJ1-5, with a possible D match to TRBD1 (6 bases). CDR3 sequence reads: CASSLGQATDQPQHF. CDR3 bases: TGTGCCAGCAGCTTAGGACAGGCAACCGATCAGCCCCAGCATTTT.